This T cell receptor beta chain was identified during a study of blood T cell repertoires in COVID-19. The CDR3 is made up of 15 amino acids. Germline loops: CDR1 KGHSH, CDR2 LQKENI. The V end was cut by 2 bases, the J end by 0 bases, with 10 bases between. This clone was detected once. The protocol was immunoSEQ multiplex PCR, while the TCRdb copy is restricted to in-frame clones and leaves out a portion. The table records around 700,000 clones, about 90% of them present only once. Sequencing used peripheral blood. The chain has TRBV18 and TRBJ2-5; D possibly corresponds to TRBD1 (6 bases). The receptor was isolated from a woman under 30 with acute or convalescent COVID-19. The CDR3 nucleotides are TGTGCCAGCTCACCAGAACAGGGAGACCAAGAGACCCAGTACTTC. Its protein product is CASSPEQGDQETQYF.